Here is one TCR beta chain with its context. Its cognate antigen is unknown. These data originate in a study of cytomegalovirus exposure and HLA in healthy donors. About the research overall: Inside one of the first data releases sat 80 million to 95 million unique TCRs taken from HLA-typed donors. Study-wide results and limits: By HLA locus, TCR association rates varied in a later analysis, with DRB1 showing the most and HLA-C the fewest.

Amplification used 60 Vbeta primers and 13 Jbeta primers. This table comes from immunoSEQ multiplex PCR, and its TCRdb copy is limited to in-frame clones, with some not included. The table has around 35,000 clones, 75% to 85% seen once. The CDR3 is made up of 15 amino acids. Trimming took 4 bases from V and 0 from J, leaving 10 bases between them. The germline V gene encodes CDR1 LGHNA and CDR2 YNFKEQ. This chain uses TRBV4-2 with TRBJ2-1, with D unresolved. The source material was PBMCs. The sequence was collected from a woman in her thirties or forties in good health and CMV-seronegative. CDR3 in amino acids: CASSPDWSSYNEQFF. In nucleotides, the CDR3 is TGTGCCAGCAGCCCAGATTGGAGCTCCTACAATGAGCAGTTCTTC.